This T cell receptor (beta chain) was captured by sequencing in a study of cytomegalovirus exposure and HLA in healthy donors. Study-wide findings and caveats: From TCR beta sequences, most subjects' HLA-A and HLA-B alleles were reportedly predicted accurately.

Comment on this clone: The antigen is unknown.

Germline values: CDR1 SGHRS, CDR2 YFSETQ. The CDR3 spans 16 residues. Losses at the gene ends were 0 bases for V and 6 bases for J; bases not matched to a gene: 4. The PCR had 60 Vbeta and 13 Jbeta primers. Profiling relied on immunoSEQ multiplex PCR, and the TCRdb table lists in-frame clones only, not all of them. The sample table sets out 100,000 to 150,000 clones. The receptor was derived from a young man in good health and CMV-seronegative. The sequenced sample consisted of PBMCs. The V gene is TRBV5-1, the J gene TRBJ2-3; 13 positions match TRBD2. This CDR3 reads CASSLAGTSGKDTQYF. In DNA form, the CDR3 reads TGCGCCAGCAGCTTGGCCGGGACTAGCGGGAAGGATACGCAGTATTTT. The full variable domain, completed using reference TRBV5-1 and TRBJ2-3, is KAGVTQTPRYLIKTRGQQVTLSCSPISGHRSVSWYQQTPGQGLQFLFEYFSETQRNKGNFPGRFSGRQFSNSRSEMNVSTLELGDSALYLCASSLAGTSGKDTQYFGPGTRLTVL.